The 29 T cell receptor beta chains listed next were all sequenced from one sample in a study of Ad26.COV2.S vaccination and SARS-CoV-2 variants. The method was immunoSEQ multiplex PCR; TCRdb's version includes in-frame clones alone and lacks a portion of them. The data hold a few hundred thousand clones, with around 89% observed a single time. This sample's treatment: roughly 18 received Ad26.COV2.S at low or high dose, single or two shots; about 5 received placebo; per-sample allocation not given. Day 63 after the first injection of vaccine or placebo was the sampling time. Specimen: peripheral blood, collected in a trial of Ad26.COV2.S vaccine versus placebo. These receptors all come from a person between 18 and 59 years old who received the Ad26.COV2.S COVID-19 vaccine or a placebo.

V usage is TRBV13 and J usage is TRBJ2-7, with 9 bases identical to TRBD1. The CDR3 runs to 14 residues. From germline, CDR1 is PRHDT and CDR2 FYEKMQ (reference sequence). The J segment lost 2 bases and the V segment lost 5 bases, leaving 4 bases of the junction unmatched. CDR3 nucleotides: TGTGCCAGCAGCACGACAGGGGGTCCCTACGAGCAGTACTTC. Residues: CASSTTGGPYEQYF.

The V and J genes are TRBV5-1 and TRBJ1-1; the D is unclear. CDR1 is SGHRS and CDR2 is YFSETQ in the germline V gene. The CDR3 runs to 15 residues. Trimming removed 1 base from V and 3 bases from J, with 13 bases in between. For the CDR3, the DNA is TGCGCCAGCAGCTTGCGCTGGGGAGGAGACACTGAAGCTTTCTTT. Translating gives CASSLRWGGDTEAFF.

The rearrangement links TRBV28 to TRBJ1-1; D perhaps matches TRBD1 (5 bases). There are 17 residues in the CDR3. Germline V gene data show CDR1 as MDHEN and CDR2 as SYDVKM. The V and J ends lost 7 bases and 3 bases respectively, with 24 bases between them. CDR3 region: CASKGSPIRRLDTEAFF. The CDR3 DNA is TGTGCCAGCAAGGGGTCGCCCATAAGACGGTTGGACACTGAAGCTTTCTTT.

There are a few counts of this clone. This rearrangement joins TRBV10-3 to TRBJ1-1; TRBD1 is a possible D gene (6 bases). Germline-derived CDR1 and CDR2 are ENHRY and SYGVKD. The CDR3 is 16 residues long. Trimming left V 0 bases short and J 3 bases short, with 14 bases between. CDR3 sequence reads: CAISESIGGPDTEAFF. DNA of the CDR3: TGTGCCATCAGTGAGTCAATCGGGGGGCCGGACACTGAAGCTTTCTTT.

This clone was seen only once. The chain is built from TRBV9 and TRBJ2-7; 11 bases agree with TRBD1. The junction had 5 bases not matched to a gene; V was cut back by 0 bases and J by 6 bases. CDR3 length equals 15 residues. Per germline, CDR1 SGDLS and CDR2 YYNGEE. The CDR3 protein is CASSVGGQGAGEQYF. The CDR3 DNA is TGTGCCAGCAGCGTAGGAGGACAGGGGGCTGGCGAGCAGTACTTC.

The chain has TRBV5-1 and TRBJ2-3; 11 nucleotides line up with TRBD2. V shed 5 bases and J 3 bases; nucleotides not matched to a gene: 5. Germline V gives CDR1 SGHRS, CDR2 YFSETQ. The length of the CDR3 is 15 residues. DNA for the CDR3: TGCGCCAGCAGGTTAGCGGGAGGGCCGACAGATACGCAGTATTTT. Residues: CASRLAGGPTDTQYF.

The rearrangement links TRBV12-2 to TRBJ2-7; the tabulated D call, TRBD1, remains unverified against the DNA. TRBV12-2 is recorded as a pseudogene. This CDR3 comprises 14 residues. The CDR3 loop is CASRSHRGLYEQYF. CDR3 coding DNA: TGTGCAAGTCGCTCCCACAGGGGGCTTTACGAGCAGTACTTC.

The chain links TRBV5-1 to TRBJ2-7; 10 bases align to TRBD2. Per the germline V gene, CDR1 is SGHRS and CDR2 is YFSETQ. The length of the CDR3 is 15 residues. The V and J ends lost 5 bases and 0 bases, in that order; junction bases with no gene match: 5. The CDR3 DNA follows: TGCGCCAGCAGTCGCACTAGCGGGATCTCCTACGAGCAGTACTTC. Amino acids: CASSRTSGISYEQYF.

V usage is TRBV9 and J usage is TRBJ2-2; 9 positions agree with TRBD1. CDR1 SGDLS and CDR2 YYNGEE come from the germline V gene. The CDR3 contains 16 residues. V shed 3 bases and J 5 bases; nucleotides not matched to a gene: 8. The CDR3 DNA reads TGTGCCAGCAGCGAGGAAGGGACAGGGATGACCGGGGAGCTGTTTTTT. It codes for CASSEEGTGMTGELFF.

The chain uses TRBV7-6 and TRBJ2-1; 8 nucleotides line up with TRBD2. This CDR3 has 15 residues. Trimming took 1 base from V and 7 from J; bases not matched to a gene: 6. Looked up from germline, CDR1 is SGHVS and CDR2 is FNYEAQ. CDR3 sequence reads: CASSLVEAGVNEQFF. The CDR3 DNA is TGTGCCAGCAGCTTAGTAGAAGCGGGAGTAAATGAGCAGTTCTTC.

V usage is TRBV6-2 or TRBV6-3 and J usage is TRBJ2-7; 9 nucleotides align to TRBD2. Unmatched junction bases numbered 4, after V lost 4 bases and J lost 3 bases. The CDR3 is 14 residues long. Germline CDR1 is MNHEY and CDR2 is SVGEGT. The CDR3 here is CASSSLLAGYEQYF. CDR3 nucleotides: TGTGCCAGCAGTTCACTACTAGCGGGCTACGAGCAGTACTTC.

V usage is TRBV12-3 or TRBV12-4 and J usage is TRBJ2-3, with unresolved D. The CDR3 consists of 13 residues. V lost 3 bases to trimming and J lost 8 bases, with 12 bases between them. The CDR3 bases are TGTGCCAGCAGTTTCACCCCCCCAGGTACGCAGTATTTT. This encodes CASSFTPPGTQYF.

CDR3 bases: TGTGCCAGCAGCCAATCGTGGGGGGAAAAAAACATTCAGTACTTC. Translating gives CASSQSWGEKNIQYF. The rearrangement links TRBV5-5 to TRBJ2-4, with D perhaps TRBD2 (6 bases). Trimming took 4 bases from V and 4 from J, leaving 15 bases between them. The V gene's germline CDR1 is SGHKS and CDR2 YYEKEE (reference sequence). CDR3 size: 15 residues.

This sequence joins TRBV24-1 and TRBJ1-1; 8 bases agree with TRBD1. Germline V gives CDR1 KGHDR, CDR2 SFDVKD. The CDR3 runs to 14 residues. Losses at the gene ends were 9 bases for V and 5 bases for J; bases not matched to a gene: 10. In DNA form, the CDR3 reads TGTGCCACCGCACCAGGACAGGGTCGGACTGAAGCTTTCTTT. This sequence encodes CATAPGQGRTEAFF.

The J gene is TRBJ1-4, the V gene TRBV19; 8 nucleotides align to TRBD1. In germline, CDR1 is LNHDA, CDR2 SQIVND (reference sequence). The CDR3 sequence is 19 residues long. Trimming removed 2 bases from V and 7 bases from J; junction bases left unmatched: 18. The DNA of the CDR3 is TGTGCCAGTAGTATAAGGGTCACCGGGACAGGAATCCTAGGTGAAAAACTGTTTTTT. Protein: CASSIRVTGTGILGEKLFF.

V usage is TRBV7-9 and J usage is TRBJ2-7; 14 positions match TRBD2. The V gene end was trimmed by 3 bases and the J gene end by 4 bases; junction bases not matched to a gene: 5. The CDR3 has 16 amino acids. Germline V gene lookup returns CDR1 SEHNR and CDR2 FQNEAQ (reference sequence). CDR3 sequence: CASSLGLAGVNYEQYF. CDR3 DNA sequence: TGTGCCAGCAGCTTGGGACTAGCGGGAGTAAATTACGAGCAGTACTTC.

The genes are TRBV6-2 or TRBV6-3 and TRBJ2-1, with unresolved D. The V gene lost 2 bases and the J gene lost 4 bases, with 9 bases spanning the gap. The CDR3 runs to 14 residues. CDR1 and CDR2 from the germline V gene are MNHEY and SVGEGT. The CDR3: CASSYGRYYNEQFF. CDR3 coding DNA: TGTGCCAGCAGTTACGGCCGCTATTACAATGAGCAGTTCTTC.

This sequence joins TRBV28 and TRBJ2-3; TRBD2 aligns across 14 bases. The V gene end was trimmed by 6 bases and the J gene end by 3 bases; junction bases not matched to a gene: 8. The CDR3 consists of 17 residues. From germline, CDR1 is MDHEN and CDR2 SYDVKM. The CDR3 is CASSRLAGGPATDTQYF. Written as DNA, the CDR3 is TGTGCCAGCAGCCGACTAGCGGGAGGGCCCGCTACAGATACGCAGTATTTT.

This clone was recorded a few times. CDR3 in amino acids: CASSRLAQGEQFF. The DNA for the CDR3 is TGTGCCAGCAGTCGTCTAGCGCAGGGTGAGCAGTTCTTC. The chain employs TRBV6-5 and TRBJ2-1, with D perhaps matching TRBD2 (6 bases). Looked up from germline, CDR1 is MNHEY and CDR2 is SVGAGI. V lost 5 bases to trimming and J lost 9 bases, with 14 bases between them. The CDR3 spans 13 residues.

This clone was counted at least ten times. The chain couples TRBV2 to TRBJ1-1, with no clear D. The germline V and J ends were trimmed by 1 base and 0 bases, with 6 bases remaining between them. Germline V gene lookup returns CDR1 SNHLY and CDR2 FYNNEI. The CDR3 is made up of 14 amino acids. CDR3 in amino acids: CASSEGAMNTEAFF. CDR3 bases: TGTGCCAGCAGTGAAGGGGCAATGAACACTGAAGCTTTCTTT.

This chain connects TRBV6-5 to TRBJ2-2; D possibly uses TRBD1 or TRBD2 (5 bases each). The germline V and J ends were trimmed by 4 bases and 5 bases, with 14 bases remaining between them. This CDR3 comprises 15 residues. Germline CDR1 reads MNHEY; CDR2 reads SVGAGI. The CDR3: CASSFEGQGTGELFF. The CDR3 nucleotides are TGTGCCAGCAGTTTCGAGGGGCAAGGAACCGGGGAGCTGTTTTTT.

The CDR3 is CASRAGALEAFF. CDR3 DNA sequence: TGTGCCAGCAGAGCGGGTGCCTTGGAAGCTTTCTTT. The V call is TRBV27, the J call TRBJ1-1; D not resolved. Germline-derived CDR1 and CDR2 are MNHEY and SMNVEV (reference sequence). Between the trimmed V and J ends, which lost 6 bases and 8 bases, there was a span of 13 bases. This CDR3 spans 12 amino acids.

The chain recombines TRBV18 with TRBJ1-2, with D possibly TRBD1 on 5 matching bases. Germline CDR1 KGHSH, CDR2 LQKENI. The CDR3 sequence is 14 residues long. The V end lost 3 bases, the J end lost 4 bases, and 12 bases lay between the germline ends. For the CDR3, the DNA is TGTGCCAGCTCACCGTCGACAGATTTCTATGGCTACACCTTC. Its translation: CASSPSTDFYGYTF. The whole variable domain, filled in from reference TRBV18 and TRBJ1-2, reads NAGVMQNPRHLVRRRGQEARLRCSPMKGHSHVYWYRQLPEEGLKFMVYLQKENIIDESGMPKERFSAEFPKEGPSILRIQQVVRGDSAAYFCASSPSTDFYGYTFGSGTRLTVV.

The chain couples TRBV11-3 to TRBJ2-1; 9 nucleotides agree with TRBD2. With 4 bases clipped from V and 1 base from J, the junction kept 11 bases outside the gene matches. Looked up from germline, CDR1 is SGHNT and CDR2 is YENEEA. The CDR3 spans 18 residues. The CDR3 DNA reads as TGTGCCAGCAGCTCACCTCTGGGCGGGAGGGTGTCCTACAATGAGCAGTTCTTC. Amino acids: CASSSPLGGRVSYNEQFF.

This chain uses TRBV11-2 with TRBJ2-1; 10 nucleotides line up with TRBD2. Trimming removed 4 bases from V and 6 bases from J; junction bases left unmatched: 12. The germline gives CDR1 SGHAT, CDR2 FQNNGV. This CDR3 has 17 residues. The CDR3 DNA reads as TGTGCCAGCAGCTCGGGGGTAAGCGGGAGGGTGAGCAATGAGCAGTTCTTC. It translates to CASSSGVSGRVSNEQFF.

V and J are TRBV18 and TRBJ1-1; 11 nucleotides agree with TRBD1. The CDR3 spans 17 residues. V gave up 4 bases and J gave up 4 bases; unmatched junction bases: 11. Germline V CDR1 and CDR2: KGHSH, LQKENI. DNA of the CDR3: TGTGCCAGCTCACGAAGTAGCGGACAGGGGGCATTCACTGAAGCTTTCTTT. Protein: CASSRSSGQGAFTEAFF. Looking up the rest from reference TRBV18 and TRBJ1-1 gives the full variable domain: NAGVMQNPRHLVRRRGQEARLRCSPMKGHSHVYWYRQLPEEGLKFMVYLQKENIIDESGMPKERFSAEFPKEGPSILRIQQVVRGDSAAYFCASSRSSGQGAFTEAFFGQGTRLTVV.

The V call is TRBV28, the J call TRBJ1-2; 9 bases map to TRBD1. Germline V CDR1 and CDR2: MDHEN, SYDVKM. The CDR3 has 13 amino acids. With V trimmed by 6 bases and J by 8 bases, 7 bases remained unmatched. The CDR3 loop is CASRGDRAYGYTF. The CDR3 region has the DNA TGTGCCAGCAGGGGGGACAGGGCGTACGGCTACACCTTC.

The V and J genes are TRBV28 and TRBJ2-3, with TRBD2 identical over 7 bases. V shed 2 bases, J shed 6 bases, and the junction held 8 bases outside the gene matches. The germline V gene encodes CDR1 MDHEN and CDR2 SYDVKM. The CDR3 runs 15 residues. CDR3 residues: CASSLTAGAGDTQYF. CDR3 DNA sequence: TGTGCCAGCAGTTTAACCGCGGGAGCGGGGGATACGCAGTATTTT. Full variable domain (remainder filled in from reference TRBV28 and TRBJ2-3): DVKVTQSSRYLVKRTGEKVFLECVQDMDHENMFWYRQDPGLGLRLIYFSYDVKMKEKGDIPEGYSVSREKKERFSLILESASTNQTSMYLCASSLTAGAGDTQYFGPGTRLTVL.

The CDR3, as DNA: TGCGCCAGCAGCGTTCAGGGAGGAGGCACAGATACGCAGTATTTT. Its translation is CASSVQGGGTDTQYF. This rearrangement joins TRBV5-1 to TRBJ2-3, with a weak D call TRBD2 (6 bases). The CDR3 runs 15 residues. V lost 4 bases and J 1 base, leaving 13 bases between the germline ends. From germline, CDR1 is SGHRS and CDR2 YFSETQ.